What follows is one T cell receptor beta chain and its context. Its ends do not fully match the called genes, so a read error is possible. In germline, CDR1 is SGHKS, CDR2 YYEKEE (reference sequence). This CDR3 comprises 15 residues. The data are from a study of T and B cells in COVID-19 patients. TRB rearrangements were amplified by multiplex PCR with BIOMED2 TRB-A/B primers. TCRdb analysed the multiplex PCR reads with MiXCR anew, one entry per CDR3 protein. Of about 22,000 distinct CDR3 sequences in the sample, roughly 27% were seen once. Each TRB amplification used roughly 240-550 ng of genomic DNA from blood.

This chain connects TRBV5-5 to TRBJ2-3; 7 bases are a match to TRBD2. Input material: blood. This receptor was taken from a human donor who had recovered from COVID-19. The CDR3 region is CARSSPLAATDTQYF. The CDR3 region has the DNA TGTGCCAGAAGCTCCCCCCTAGCGGCTACAGATACGCAGTATTTT.